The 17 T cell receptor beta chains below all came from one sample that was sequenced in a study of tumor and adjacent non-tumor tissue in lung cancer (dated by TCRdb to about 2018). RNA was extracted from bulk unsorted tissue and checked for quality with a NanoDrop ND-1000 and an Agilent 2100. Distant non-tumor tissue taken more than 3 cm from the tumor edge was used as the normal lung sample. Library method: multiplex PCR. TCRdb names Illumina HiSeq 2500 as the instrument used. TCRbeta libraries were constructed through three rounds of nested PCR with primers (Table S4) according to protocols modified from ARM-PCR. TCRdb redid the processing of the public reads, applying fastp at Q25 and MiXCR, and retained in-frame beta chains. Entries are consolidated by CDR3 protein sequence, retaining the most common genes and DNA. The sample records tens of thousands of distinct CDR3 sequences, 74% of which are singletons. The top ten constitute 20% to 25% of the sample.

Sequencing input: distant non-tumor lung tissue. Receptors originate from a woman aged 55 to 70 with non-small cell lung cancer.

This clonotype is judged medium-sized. CDR3 in DNA: TGCAGCGCCATCCCGGGACTAGTGAACACCGGGGAGCTGTTTTTT. This codes for CSAIPGLVNTGELFF. V usage is TRBV29-1 and J usage is TRBJ2-2; 8 bases map to TRBD2. Germline-derived CDR1 and CDR2 are SQVTM and ANQGSEA. CDR3 length equals 15 residues. The V gene end was trimmed by 7 bases and the J gene end by 1 base; junction bases not matched to a gene: 8.

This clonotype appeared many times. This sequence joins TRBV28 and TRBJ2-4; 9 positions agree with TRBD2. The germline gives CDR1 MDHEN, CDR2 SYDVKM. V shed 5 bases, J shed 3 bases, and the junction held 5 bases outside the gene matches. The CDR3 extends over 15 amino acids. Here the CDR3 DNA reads TGTGCCAGCAGTGAGGCGCGGGGGGGCAAAAACATTCAGTACTTC. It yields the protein CASSEARGGKNIQYF.

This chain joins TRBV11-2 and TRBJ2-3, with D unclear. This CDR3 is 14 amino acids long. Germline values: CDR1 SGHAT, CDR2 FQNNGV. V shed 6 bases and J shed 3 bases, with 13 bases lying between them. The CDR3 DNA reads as TGTGCCAGCAGGTCAGATCTGGTAACAGATACGCAGTATTTT. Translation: CASRSDLVTDTQYF.

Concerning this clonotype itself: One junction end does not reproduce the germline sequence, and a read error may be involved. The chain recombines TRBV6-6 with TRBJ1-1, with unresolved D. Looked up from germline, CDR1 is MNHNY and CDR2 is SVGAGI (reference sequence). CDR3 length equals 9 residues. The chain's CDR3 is CPSSNGSYF. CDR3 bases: TGTCCCAGCAGTAACGGGTCCTACTTT.

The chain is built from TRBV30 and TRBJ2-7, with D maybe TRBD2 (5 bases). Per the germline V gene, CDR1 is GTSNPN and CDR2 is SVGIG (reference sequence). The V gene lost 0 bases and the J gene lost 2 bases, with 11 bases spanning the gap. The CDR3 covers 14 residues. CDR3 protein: CAWSVQTGTYEQYF. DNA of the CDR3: TGTGCCTGGAGTGTACAGACCGGGACCTACGAGCAGTACTTC.

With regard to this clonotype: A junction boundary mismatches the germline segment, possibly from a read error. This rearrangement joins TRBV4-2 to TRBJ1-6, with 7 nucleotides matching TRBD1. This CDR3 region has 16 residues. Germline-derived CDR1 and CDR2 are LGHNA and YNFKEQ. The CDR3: CVSSQQGGSCNSPLHF. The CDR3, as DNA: TGTGTCAGCAGCCAGCAGGGGGGATCCTGTAATTCACCCCTCCACTTT.

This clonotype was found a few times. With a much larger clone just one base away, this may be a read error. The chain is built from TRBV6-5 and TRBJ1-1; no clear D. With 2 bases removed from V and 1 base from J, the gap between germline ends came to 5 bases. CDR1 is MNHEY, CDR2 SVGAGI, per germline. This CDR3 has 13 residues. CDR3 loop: CASSYKGNTEAFF. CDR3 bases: TGTGCCAGCAGTTACAAGGGGAACACTGAAGCTTTCTTT.

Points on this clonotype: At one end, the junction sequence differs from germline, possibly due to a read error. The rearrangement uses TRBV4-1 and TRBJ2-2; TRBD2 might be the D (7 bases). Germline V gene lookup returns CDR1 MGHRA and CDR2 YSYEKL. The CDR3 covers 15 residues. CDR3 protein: CTSSYKGGDTGELFF. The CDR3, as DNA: TGCACCAGCAGCTATAAGGGGGGGGACACCGGGGAGCTGTTTTTT.

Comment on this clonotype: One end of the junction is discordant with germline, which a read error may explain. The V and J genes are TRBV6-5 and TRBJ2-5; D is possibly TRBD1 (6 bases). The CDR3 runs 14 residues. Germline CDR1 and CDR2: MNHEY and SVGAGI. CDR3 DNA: TGTGACAGCAGTAATACTAGGGGACAAGAGACCCAATACTTC. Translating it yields CDSSNTRGQETQYF.

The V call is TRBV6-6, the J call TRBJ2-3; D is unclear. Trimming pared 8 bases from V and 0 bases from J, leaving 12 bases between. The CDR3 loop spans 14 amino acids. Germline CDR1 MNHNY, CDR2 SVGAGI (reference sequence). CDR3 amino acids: CASGGLTSTDTQYF. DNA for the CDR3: TGTGCCAGCGGCGGATTAACTAGCACAGATACGCAGTATTTT.

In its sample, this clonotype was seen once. This chain's CDR3 is CASSHQDRPYEQYF. DNA for the CDR3: TGTGCCAGTAGTCACCAGGACAGACCCTACGAGCAGTACTTC. This chain joins TRBV5-4 and TRBJ2-7; tentative D call: TRBD1 (6 bases). The CDR3 is 14 residues long. V lost 8 bases and J lost 2, with 17 bases in between. CDR1 is SGHNT, CDR2 YYREEE, per germline (reference sequence). The variable domain in full, with the rest retrieved from reference TRBV5-4 and TRBJ2-7, is ETGVTQSPTHLIKTRGQQVTLRCSSQSGHNTVSWYQQALGQGPQFIFQYYREEENGRGNFPPRFSGLQFPNYSSELNVNALELDDSALYLCASSHQDRPYEQYFGPGTRLTVT.

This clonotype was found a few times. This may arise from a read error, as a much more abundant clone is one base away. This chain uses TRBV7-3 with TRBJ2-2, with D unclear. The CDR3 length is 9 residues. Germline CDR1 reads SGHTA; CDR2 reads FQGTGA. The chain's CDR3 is CAVGVELSF. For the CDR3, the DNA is TGTGCCGTTGGTGTGGAGCTGTCTTTT.

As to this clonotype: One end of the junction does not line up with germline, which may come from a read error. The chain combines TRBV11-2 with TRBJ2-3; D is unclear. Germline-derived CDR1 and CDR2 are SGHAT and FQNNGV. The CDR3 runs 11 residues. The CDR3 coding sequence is TGTGCCCGCAGTTCTACCCCTATGCAGTATTTT. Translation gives CARSSTPMQYF.

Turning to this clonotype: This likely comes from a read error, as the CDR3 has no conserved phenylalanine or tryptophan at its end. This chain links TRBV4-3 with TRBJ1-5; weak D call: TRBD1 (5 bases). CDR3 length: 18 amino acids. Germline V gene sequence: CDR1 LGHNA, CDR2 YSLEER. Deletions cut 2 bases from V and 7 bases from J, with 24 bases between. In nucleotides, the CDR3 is TGCGCCAGCAGCCAATACTGGGCTAGACCTAGGGGATCCCAGCCCCAGCATATT. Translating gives CASSQYWARPRGSQPQHI.

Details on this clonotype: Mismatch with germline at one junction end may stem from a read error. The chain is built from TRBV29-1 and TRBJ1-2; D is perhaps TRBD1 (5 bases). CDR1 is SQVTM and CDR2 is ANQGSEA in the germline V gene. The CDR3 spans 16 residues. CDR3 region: CSVENSVLGVAGGYTF. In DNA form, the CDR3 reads TGCAGCGTTGAGAACTCCGTCCTGGGGGTAGCGGGTGGCTATACCTTC.

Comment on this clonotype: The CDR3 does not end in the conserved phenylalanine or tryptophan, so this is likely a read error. CDR3 coding DNA: TGTGCCAGCAGTTTTTTAGTCGGGGACAGTTATAATTTACCCCTCCACTAT. It yields the protein CASSFLVGDSYNLPLHY. This chain joins TRBV12-3 or TRBV12-4 and TRBJ1-6; 7 nucleotides agree with TRBD1. This CDR3 contains 17 residues.

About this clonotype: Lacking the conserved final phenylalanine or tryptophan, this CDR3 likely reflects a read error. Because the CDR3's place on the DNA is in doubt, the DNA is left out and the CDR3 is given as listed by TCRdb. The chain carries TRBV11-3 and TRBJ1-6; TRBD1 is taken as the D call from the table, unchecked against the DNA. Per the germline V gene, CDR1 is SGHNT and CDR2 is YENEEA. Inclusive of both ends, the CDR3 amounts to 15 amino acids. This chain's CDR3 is CTSSLEDRYNSPLDI.